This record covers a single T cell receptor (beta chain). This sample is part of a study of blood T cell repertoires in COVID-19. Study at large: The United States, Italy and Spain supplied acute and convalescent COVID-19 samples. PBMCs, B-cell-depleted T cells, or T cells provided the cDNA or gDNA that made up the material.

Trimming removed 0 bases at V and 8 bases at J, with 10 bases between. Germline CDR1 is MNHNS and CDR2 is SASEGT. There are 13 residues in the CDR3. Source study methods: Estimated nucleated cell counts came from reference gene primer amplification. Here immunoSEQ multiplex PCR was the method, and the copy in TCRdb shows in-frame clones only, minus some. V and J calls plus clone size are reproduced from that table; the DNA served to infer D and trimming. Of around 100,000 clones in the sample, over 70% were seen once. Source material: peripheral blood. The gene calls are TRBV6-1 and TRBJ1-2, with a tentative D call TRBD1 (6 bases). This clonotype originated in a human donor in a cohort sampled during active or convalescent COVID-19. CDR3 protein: CASSEAGGEGYTF. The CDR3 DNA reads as TGTGCCAGCAGTGAAGCAGGGGGGGAGGGCTACACCTTC.